This T cell receptor beta chain was retrieved from a study of blood T cell repertoires in COVID-19. About the study: The origin of the acute and convalescent COVID-19 samples was the United States, Italy and Spain. PBMCs, B-cell-depleted T cells, or T cells were the source of the cDNA or gDNA that made up the material.

Trimming left V 2 bases short and J 3 bases short, with 19 bases between. Germline CDR1 reads KGHSH; CDR2 reads LQKENI. CDR3 length: 17 residues. Participants were aged about 18 to 90 years, lived in 24 US areas, and enrolled virtually. Generated by immunoSEQ multiplex PCR, the TCRdb table keeps only in-frame clones and is missing some. The table shows 350,000 to 450,000 clones, with roughly 92% occurring only once. In this sample, this clone turned up once. The receptor was derived from a woman in her 40s who had been exposed to COVID-19. The V gene is TRBV18, the J gene TRBJ1-1; D perhaps matches TRBD1 (5 bases). Sequences were obtained from PBMCs or T cells enriched from blood (not recorded which). The CDR3 sequence is CASSPVGMGRGDTEAFF. The CDR3 DNA reads TGTGCCAGCTCACCAGTGGGAATGGGGCGCGGGGACACTGAAGCTTTCTTT.